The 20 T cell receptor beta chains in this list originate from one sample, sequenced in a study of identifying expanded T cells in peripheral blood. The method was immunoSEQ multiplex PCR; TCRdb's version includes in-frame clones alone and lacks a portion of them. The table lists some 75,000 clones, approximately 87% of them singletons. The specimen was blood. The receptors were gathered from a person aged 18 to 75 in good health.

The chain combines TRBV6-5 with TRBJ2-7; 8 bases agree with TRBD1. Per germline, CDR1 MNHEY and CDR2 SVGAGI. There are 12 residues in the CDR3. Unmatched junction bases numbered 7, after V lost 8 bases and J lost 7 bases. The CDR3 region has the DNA TGTGCCAGCTCAGGGGGCTTGGGAGAGCAGTACTTC. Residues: CASSGGLGEQYF.

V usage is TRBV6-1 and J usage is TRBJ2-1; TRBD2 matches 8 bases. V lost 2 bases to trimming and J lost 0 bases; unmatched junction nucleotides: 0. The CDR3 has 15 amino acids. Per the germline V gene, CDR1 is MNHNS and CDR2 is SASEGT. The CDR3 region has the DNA TGTGCCAGCAGTGAACTAGCGGGCTCCTACAATGAGCAGTTCTTC. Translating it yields CASSELAGSYNEQFF.

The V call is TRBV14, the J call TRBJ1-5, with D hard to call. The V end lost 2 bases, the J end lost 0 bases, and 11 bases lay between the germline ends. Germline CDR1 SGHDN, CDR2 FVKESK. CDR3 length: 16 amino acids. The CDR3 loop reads CASSQKRRPSNQPQHF. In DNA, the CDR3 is TGTGCCAGCAGCCAAAAAAGGAGACCTAGCAATCAGCCCCAGCATTTT.

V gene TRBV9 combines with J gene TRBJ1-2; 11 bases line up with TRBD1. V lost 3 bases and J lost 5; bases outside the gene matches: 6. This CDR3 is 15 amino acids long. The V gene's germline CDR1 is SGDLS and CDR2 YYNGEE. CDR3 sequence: CASSARTGGTYGYTF. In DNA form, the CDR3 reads TGTGCCAGCAGCGCCCGGACAGGGGGCACGTATGGCTACACCTTC.

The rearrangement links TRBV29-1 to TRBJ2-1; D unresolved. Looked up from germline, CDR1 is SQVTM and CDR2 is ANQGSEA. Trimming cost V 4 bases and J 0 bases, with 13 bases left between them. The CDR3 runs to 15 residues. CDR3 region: CSVVALPSSYNEQFF. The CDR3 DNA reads TGCAGCGTTGTTGCTCTACCGAGCTCCTACAATGAGCAGTTCTTC.

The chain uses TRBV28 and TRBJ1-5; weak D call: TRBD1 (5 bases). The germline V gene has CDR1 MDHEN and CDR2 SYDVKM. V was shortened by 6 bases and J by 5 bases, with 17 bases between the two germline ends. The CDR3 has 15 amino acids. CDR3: CASSRSGGDHQPQHF. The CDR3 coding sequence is TGTGCCAGCAGCCGGAGTGGGGGGGATCATCAGCCCCAGCATTTT.

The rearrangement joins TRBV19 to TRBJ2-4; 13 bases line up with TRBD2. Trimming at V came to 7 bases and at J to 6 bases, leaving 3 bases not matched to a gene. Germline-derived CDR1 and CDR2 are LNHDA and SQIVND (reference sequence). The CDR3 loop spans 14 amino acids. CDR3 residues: CASNRLAGGNIQYF. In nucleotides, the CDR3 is TGTGCCAGTAATAGACTAGCGGGAGGAAACATTCAGTACTTC.

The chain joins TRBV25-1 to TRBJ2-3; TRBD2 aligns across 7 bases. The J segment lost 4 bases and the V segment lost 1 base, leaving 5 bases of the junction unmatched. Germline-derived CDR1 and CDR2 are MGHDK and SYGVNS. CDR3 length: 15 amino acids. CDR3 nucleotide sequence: TGTGCCAGCAGTGAATGGGGGGGTAGCGCAGATACGCAGTATTTT. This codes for CASSEWGGSADTQYF.

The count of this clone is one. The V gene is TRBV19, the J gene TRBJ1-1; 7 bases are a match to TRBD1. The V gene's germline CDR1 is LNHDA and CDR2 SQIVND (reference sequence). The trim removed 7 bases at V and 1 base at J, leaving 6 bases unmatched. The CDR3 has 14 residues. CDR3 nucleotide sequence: TGTGCCAGTAAGGGAAGGGGGCGGAACACTGAAGCTTTCTTT. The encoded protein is CASKGRGRNTEAFF.

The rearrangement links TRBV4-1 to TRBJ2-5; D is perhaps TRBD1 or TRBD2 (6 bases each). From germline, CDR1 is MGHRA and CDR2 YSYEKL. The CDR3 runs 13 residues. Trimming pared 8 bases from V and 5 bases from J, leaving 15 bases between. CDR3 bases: TGCGCCAGCGGCAGAGGGGGGCTTGAGACCCAGTACTTC. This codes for CASGRGGLETQYF.

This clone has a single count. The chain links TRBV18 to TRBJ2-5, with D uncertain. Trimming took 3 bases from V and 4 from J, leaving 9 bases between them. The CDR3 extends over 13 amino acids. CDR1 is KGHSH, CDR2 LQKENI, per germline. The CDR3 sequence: CASSPRSRETQYF. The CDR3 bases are TGTGCCAGCTCACCTCGTTCTCGAGAGACCCAGTACTTC.

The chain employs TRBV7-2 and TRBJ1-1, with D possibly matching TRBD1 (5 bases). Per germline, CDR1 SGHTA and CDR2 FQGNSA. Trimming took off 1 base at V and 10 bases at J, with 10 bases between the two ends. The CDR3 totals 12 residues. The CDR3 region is CASSLVAGLAFF. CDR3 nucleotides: TGTGCCAGCAGCTTAGTAGCAGGGCTAGCTTTCTTT.

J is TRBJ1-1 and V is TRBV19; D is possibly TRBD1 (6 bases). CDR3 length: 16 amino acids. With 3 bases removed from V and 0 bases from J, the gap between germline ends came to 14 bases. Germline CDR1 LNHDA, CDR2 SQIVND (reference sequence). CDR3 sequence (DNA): TGTGCCAGTAGTATCGGACCTAGGGGGATGAACACTGAAGCTTTCTTT. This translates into CASSIGPRGMNTEAFF.

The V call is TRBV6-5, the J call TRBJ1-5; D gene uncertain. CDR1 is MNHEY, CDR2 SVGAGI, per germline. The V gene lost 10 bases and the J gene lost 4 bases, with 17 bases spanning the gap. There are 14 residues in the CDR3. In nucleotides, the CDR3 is TGTGCCACCGCGAGGAGGGCTGGGAATCAGCCCCAGCATTTT. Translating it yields CATARRAGNQPQHF.

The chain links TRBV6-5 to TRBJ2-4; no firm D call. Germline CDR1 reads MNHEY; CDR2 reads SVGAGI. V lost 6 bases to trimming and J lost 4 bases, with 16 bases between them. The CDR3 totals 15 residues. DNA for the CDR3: TGTGCCAGCAGGCTGACCCTCGCGGCTAAAAACATTCAGTACTTC. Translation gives CASRLTLAAKNIQYF.

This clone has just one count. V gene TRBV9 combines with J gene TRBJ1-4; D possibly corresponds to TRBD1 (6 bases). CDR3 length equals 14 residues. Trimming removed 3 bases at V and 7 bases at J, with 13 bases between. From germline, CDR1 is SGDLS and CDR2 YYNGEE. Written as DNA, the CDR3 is TGTGCCAGCAGCGCAGGGGATATGGGTGAAAAACTGTTTTTT. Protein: CASSAGDMGEKLFF.

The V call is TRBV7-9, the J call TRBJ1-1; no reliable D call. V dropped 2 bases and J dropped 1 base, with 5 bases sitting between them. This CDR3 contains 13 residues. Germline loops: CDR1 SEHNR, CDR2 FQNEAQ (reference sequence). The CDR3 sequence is CASSLRANTEAFF. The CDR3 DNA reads TGTGCCAGCAGCTTAAGGGCGAACACTGAAGCTTTCTTT. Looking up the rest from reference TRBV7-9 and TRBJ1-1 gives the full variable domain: DTGVSQNPRHKITKRGQNVTFRCDPISEHNRLYWYRQTLGQGPEFLTYFQNEAQLEKSRLLSDRFSAERPKGSFSTLEIQRTEQGDSAMYLCASSLRANTEAFFGQGTRLTVV.

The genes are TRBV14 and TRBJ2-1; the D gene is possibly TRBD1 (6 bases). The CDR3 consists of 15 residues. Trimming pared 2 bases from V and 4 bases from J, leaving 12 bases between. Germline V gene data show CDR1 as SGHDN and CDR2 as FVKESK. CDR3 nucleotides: TGTGCCAGCAGCCAACGAGTTAGGGGGTACAATGAGCAGTTCTTC. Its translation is CASSQRVRGYNEQFF. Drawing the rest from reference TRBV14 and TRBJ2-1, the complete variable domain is EAGVTQFPSHSVIEKGQTVTLRCDPISGHDNLYWYRRVMGKEIKFLLHFVKESKQDESGMPNNRFLAERTGGTYSTLKVQPAELEDSGVYFCASSQRVRGYNEQFFGPGTRLTVL.

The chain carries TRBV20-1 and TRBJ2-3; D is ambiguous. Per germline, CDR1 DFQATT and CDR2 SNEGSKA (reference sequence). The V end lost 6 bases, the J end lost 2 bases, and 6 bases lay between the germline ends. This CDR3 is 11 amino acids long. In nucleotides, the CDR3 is TGCAGTGCCCCTTACACAGATACGCAGTATTTT. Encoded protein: CSAPYTDTQYF.

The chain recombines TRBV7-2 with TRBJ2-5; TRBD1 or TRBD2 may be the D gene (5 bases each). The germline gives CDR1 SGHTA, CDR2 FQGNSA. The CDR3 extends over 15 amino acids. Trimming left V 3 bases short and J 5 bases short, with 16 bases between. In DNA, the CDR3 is TGTGCCAGCAGCTTCTACGGGGCAGAGGGGGAGACCCAGTACTTC. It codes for CASSFYGAEGETQYF.